This TCR beta chain was recovered during a study of blood T cells in healthy people across ages. Primers used in a second PCR of about 7 to 12 cycles were a sample-barcoded 5' primer and a J-beta primer mix. One entry per CDR3 protein, called by TCRdb with MiXCR from the 5' RACE reads. The table has some 880,000 distinct CDR3 sequences, under 40% seen once. Isolation per sample recovered at least 7 million PBMCs. The sequenced sample consisted of blood. The clonotype comes from a man younger than 35 in good health.

Here the CDR3 DNA reads TGTGCCAGCAGTCCCACCCCTAGCACAGATACGCAGTATTTT. It encodes CASSPTPSTDTQYF. The rearrangement joins TRBV3-1 to TRBJ2-3; no firm D call. Trimming took 6 bases from V and 0 from J, leaving 10 bases between them. This CDR3 comprises 14 residues. The germline CDR1 and CDR2 sequences are LGHDT and YNNKEL (reference sequence).